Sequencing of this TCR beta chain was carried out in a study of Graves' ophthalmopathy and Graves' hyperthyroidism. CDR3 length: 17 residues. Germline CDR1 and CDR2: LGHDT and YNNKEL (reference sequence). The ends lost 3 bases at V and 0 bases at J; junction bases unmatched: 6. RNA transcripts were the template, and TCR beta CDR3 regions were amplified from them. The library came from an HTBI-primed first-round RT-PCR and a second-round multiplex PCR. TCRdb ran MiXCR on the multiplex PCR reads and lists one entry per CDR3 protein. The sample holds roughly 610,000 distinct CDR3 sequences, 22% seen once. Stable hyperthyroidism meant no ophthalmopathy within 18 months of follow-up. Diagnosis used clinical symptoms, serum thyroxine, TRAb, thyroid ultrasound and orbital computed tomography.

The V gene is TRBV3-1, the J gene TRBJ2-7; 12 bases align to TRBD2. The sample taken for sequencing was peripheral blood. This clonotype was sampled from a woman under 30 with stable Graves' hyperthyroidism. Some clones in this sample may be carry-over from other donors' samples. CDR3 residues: CASSHGPTSGSSYEQYF. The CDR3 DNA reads TGTGCCAGCAGCCATGGACCGACTAGCGGGAGCTCCTACGAGCAGTACTTC.